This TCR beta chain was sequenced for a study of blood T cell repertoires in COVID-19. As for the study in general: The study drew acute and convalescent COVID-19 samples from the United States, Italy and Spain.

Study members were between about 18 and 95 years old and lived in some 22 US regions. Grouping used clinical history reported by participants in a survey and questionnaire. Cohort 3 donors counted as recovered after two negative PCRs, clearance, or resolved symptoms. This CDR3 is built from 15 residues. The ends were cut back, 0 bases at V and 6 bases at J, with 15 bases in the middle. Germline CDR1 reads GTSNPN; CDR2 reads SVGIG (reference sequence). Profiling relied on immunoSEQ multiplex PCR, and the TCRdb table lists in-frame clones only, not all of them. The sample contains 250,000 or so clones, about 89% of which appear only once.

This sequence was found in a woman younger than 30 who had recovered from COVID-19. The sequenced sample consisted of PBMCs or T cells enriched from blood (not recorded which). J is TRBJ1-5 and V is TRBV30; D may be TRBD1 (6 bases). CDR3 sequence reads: CAWSVRGAWGQPQHF. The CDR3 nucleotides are TGTGCCTGGAGTGTACGGGGGGCATGGGGTCAGCCCCAGCATTTT.